These 20 T cell receptor beta chains were sequenced from one sample in a study of shared clonotypes between healthy human individuals. Generated by immunoSEQ multiplex PCR, the TCRdb table keeps only in-frame clones and is missing some. This sample has 800,000 or so clones, with about 97% found just once. Naive-designated CD8 cells lacked CD45RO, were positively enriched for CCR7, and omitted terminally differentiated effector memory CD45RA+ cells. Sequencing input: naive CD8+ T cells sorted from blood. These receptors were obtained from a man aged 30 to 45 in good health.

The chain carries TRBV10-3 and TRBJ2-7; TRBD2 agrees at 9 bases. V shed 9 bases, J shed 2 bases, and the junction held 5 bases outside the gene matches. CDR3 length: 13 residues. Looked up from germline, CDR1 is ENHRY and CDR2 is SYGVKD. The CDR3 DNA follows: TGTGCCATAGGGACTAGCAGGACCTACGAGCAGTACTTC. Protein product: CAIGTSRTYEQYF.

The chain joins TRBV4-1 to TRBJ2-1, with 8 positions matching TRBD2. The germline gives CDR1 MGHRA, CDR2 YSYEKL. The CDR3 is made up of 16 amino acids. V shed 1 base, J shed 4 bases, and the junction held 6 bases outside the gene matches. The CDR3 loop reads CASSQGPAGEYNEQFF. CDR3 DNA sequence: TGCGCCAGCAGCCAAGGTCCAGCGGGAGAGTACAATGAGCAGTTCTTC.

The chain carries TRBV5-5 and TRBJ2-1; no definite D call. Trimming removed 4 bases from V and 0 bases from J, with 17 bases in between. The CDR3 sequence is 17 residues long. Germline assignment: CDR1 SGHKS and CDR2 YYEKEE (reference sequence). CDR3 amino acids: CASSPVHPFSSYNEQFF. Here the CDR3 DNA reads TGTGCCAGCAGCCCTGTACACCCATTCAGCTCCTACAATGAGCAGTTCTTC.

With respect to this clone: Other DNA sequences in the sample encode the same CDR3. The rearrangement links TRBV27 to TRBJ2-1; D is unresolved. Germline CDR1 and CDR2: MNHEY and SMNVEV (reference sequence). Trimming cost V 3 bases and J 0 bases, with 6 bases left between them. The CDR3 sequence is 14 residues long. This chain's CDR3 is CASSLPGSYNEQFF. CDR3 nucleotides: TGTGCCAGCAGTTTGCCAGGCTCCTACAATGAGCAGTTCTTC.

In its sample, this clone was seen once. CDR3 bases: TGTGCCAGCCTGCGGAATTCCTACGAGCAGTACTTC. Translation gives CASLRNSYEQYF. The chain combines TRBV5-8 with TRBJ2-7; D is undetermined. The germline V gene encodes CDR1 SGHTS and CDR2 YDEGEE. Trimming removed 7 bases at V and 1 base at J, with 9 bases between. CDR3 size: 12 residues.

The chain employs TRBV5-4 and TRBJ2-7, with D tentatively TRBD1 (5 bases). The V end lost 0 bases, the J end lost 2 bases, and 12 bases lay between the germline ends. Germline V gene sequence: CDR1 SGHNT, CDR2 YYREEE (reference sequence). The CDR3 is made up of 15 amino acids. DNA for the CDR3: TGTGCCAGCAGCTTGGCCGCGACAGATACCTACGAGCAGTACTTC. This translates into CASSLAATDTYEQYF.

The chain has TRBV4-3 and TRBJ2-7; a weak D match, TRBD2 (6 bases). The CDR3 contains 18 residues. V shed 0 bases and J shed 5 bases, with 23 bases lying between them. CDR1 and CDR2 (germline): LGHNA, YSLEER. CDR3 residues: CASSQDVGEGLRDHEQYF. The CDR3 bases are TGCGCCAGCAGCCAAGATGTCGGGGAAGGACTGCGGGACCACGAGCAGTACTTC.

The chain carries TRBV5-5 and TRBJ2-7, with TRBD2 as a possible D gene (6 bases). The germline gives CDR1 SGHKS, CDR2 YYEKEE (reference sequence). Deletions cut 4 bases from V and 5 bases from J, with 16 bases between. This CDR3 comprises 14 residues. The CDR3 nucleotides read TGTGCCAGCAGCCCGACGGGGGTGCGCCACGAGCAGTACTTC. Protein product: CASSPTGVRHEQYF.

The CDR3 region has the DNA TGTGCCAGCAGTTGGGACGGCTCTAACTATGGCTACACCTTC. This sequence encodes CASSWDGSNYGYTF. The chain uses TRBV27 and TRBJ1-2; maybe TRBD1 (5 bases). Trimming took off 4 bases at V and 0 bases at J, with 9 bases between the two ends. CDR3 length: 14 amino acids. Germline lookup yields CDR1 MNHEY and CDR2 SMNVEV (reference sequence).

The V gene is TRBV7-2, the J gene TRBJ2-7; 8 bases map to TRBD2. The junction had 9 bases not matched to a gene; V was cut back by 4 bases and J by 4 bases. Germline lookup yields CDR1 SGHTA and CDR2 FQGNSA. CDR3 length: 15 residues. The CDR3 DNA is TGTGCCAGCAGCTCCTCTGGCGGACTAGCATACGAGCAGTACTTC. Protein: CASSSSGGLAYEQYF.

The chain uses TRBV5-8 and TRBJ2-1, with 9 bases lining up with TRBD2. The CDR3 is 17 amino acids. Looked up from germline, CDR1 is SGHTS and CDR2 is YDEGEE. V shed 1 base, J shed 1 base, and the junction held 6 bases outside the gene matches. Written as DNA, the CDR3 is TGTGCCAGCAGCTTGAGGCTAGCGGGAAATTCCTACAATGAGCAGTTCTTC. This codes for CASSLRLAGNSYNEQFF.

The chain employs TRBV5-1 and TRBJ2-5, with D unresolved. Germline V gene lookup returns CDR1 SGHRS and CDR2 YFSETQ. The ends were cut back, 4 bases at V and 4 bases at J, with 14 bases in the middle. This CDR3 is built from 14 residues. The DNA for the CDR3 is TGCGCCAGCAGCCCCTCAGTCGGTTTAGAGACCCAGTACTTC. Protein: CASSPSVGLETQYF. Looking up the rest from reference TRBV5-1 and TRBJ2-5 gives the full variable domain: KAGVTQTPRYLIKTRGQQVTLSCSPISGHRSVSWYQQTPGQGLQFLFEYFSETQRNKGNFPGRFSGRQFSNSRSEMNVSTLELGDSALYLCASSPSVGLETQYFGPGTRLLVL.

The V gene is TRBV28, the J gene TRBJ1-1; 10 bases match TRBD1. Trimming removed 5 bases from V and 3 bases from J; junction bases left unmatched: 6. This CDR3 has 15 residues. In germline, CDR1 is MDHEN, CDR2 SYDVKM. The CDR3 loop reads CASSRQGALYTEAFF. The DNA of the CDR3 is TGTGCCAGCAGTCGACAGGGGGCTTTGTACACTGAAGCTTTCTTT.

The chain uses TRBV5-4 and TRBJ2-7; possibly TRBD2 for D (5 bases). The germline CDR1 and CDR2 sequences are SGHNT and YYREEE (reference sequence). Trimming took 4 bases from V and 3 from J, leaving 17 bases between them. The CDR3 length is 15 residues. CDR3 in amino acids: CASSGRRGTDYEQYF. Here the CDR3 DNA reads TGTGCCAGCAGCGGGCGCCGGGGAACCGACTACGAGCAGTACTTC.

The chain combines TRBV7-9 with TRBJ2-7; 11 positions match TRBD1. Germline V lookup: CDR1 SEHNR, CDR2 FQNEAQ (reference sequence). This CDR3 region has 16 residues. J was trimmed by 3 bases and V by 3 bases; bases with no gene match: 7. In DNA form, the CDR3 reads TGTGCCAGCAGCTTCACGGACAGGGGGCCCGGCTACGAGCAGTACTTC. Translated, it gives CASSFTDRGPGYEQYF.

Worth noting for this clone: Other DNA sequences within the sample encode an identical CDR3. The V gene is TRBV7-9, the J gene TRBJ2-5, with a weak D call TRBD2 (6 bases). The CDR3 length is 13 residues. V lost 3 bases to trimming and J lost 3 bases, with 8 bases between them. Germline values: CDR1 SEHNR, CDR2 FQNEAQ (reference sequence). For the CDR3, the DNA is TGTGCCAGCAGCTTGTCGGGGGAAGAGACCCAGTACTTC. Amino acid sequence: CASSLSGEETQYF.

This clone came up once. V usage is TRBV6-1 and J usage is TRBJ1-1, with a possible D match to TRBD1 (5 bases). Germline V gene lookup returns CDR1 MNHNS and CDR2 SASEGT. CDR3 length: 16 residues. V was clipped by 0 bases and J by 8 bases, with 19 bases between them. CDR3 protein: CASSEAAASQGLEAFF. The CDR3 DNA reads TGTGCCAGCAGTGAAGCAGCAGCTTCGCAGGGATTAGAAGCTTTCTTT.

Written as DNA, the CDR3 is TGTGCCTGGAGGGACTACAATGAGCAGTTCTTC. This translates into CAWRDYNEQFF. The chain couples TRBV30 to TRBJ2-1, with D unclear. V was cut by 3 bases and J by 3 bases, with 3 bases left in between. The germline CDR1 and CDR2 sequences are GTSNPN and SVGIG (reference sequence). The CDR3 runs to 11 residues.

This chain uses TRBV4-1 with TRBJ2-7; D possibly corresponds to TRBD1 (5 bases). The V gene's germline CDR1 is MGHRA and CDR2 YSYEKL. The CDR3 sequence is 15 residues long. The germline V and J ends were trimmed by 2 bases and 6 bases, with 17 bases remaining between them. The CDR3 sequence is CASSQFDSPSFEQYF. The CDR3 DNA is TGCGCCAGCAGCCAATTCGACAGCCCTAGTTTCGAGCAGTACTTC.

DNA for the CDR3: TGTGCCAGCAGCTCCCGGGACAGGGTGTCCTACGAGCAGTACTTC. It is translated as CASSSRDRVSYEQYF. The V and J genes are TRBV7-8 and TRBJ2-7; TRBD1 aligns across 9 bases. Trimming removed 4 bases from V and 1 base from J; junction bases left unmatched: 5. Germline V CDR1 and CDR2: SGHVS, FQNEAQ. The CDR3 loop spans 15 amino acids.